This T cell receptor beta chain was identified in a study of shared clonotypes between healthy human individuals. Study-level background: Sampling drew on donors who were a couple of women and three men aged 18 to 49. CD4 naive and memory got three plates each, CD8 naive two, CD8 memory one.

As for this clone: Antigen: not known.

Adults of Caucasian background living in Nashville, Tennessee made up all donors. The germline CDR1 and CDR2 sequences are SGHTA and FQGNSA. Trimming shortened V by 5 bases and J by 1 base, and 6 bases separated the two germline ends. This CDR3 region has 13 residues. Sequencing used immunoSEQ multiplex PCR; TCRdb keeps in-frame clones, though not all of them. Among some 1.1 million clones listed, roughly 77% were seen once. Study-wide results and limits: Estimated clonotype richness was generally higher in naive than memory subsets.

Sequenced sample: memory CD4+ T cells from PBMCs. Described subset: CD45RA-negative fraction. This chain uses TRBV7-2 with TRBJ1-5, with no clear D. The sequence came from a man aged 18 to 30 in good health. Some clones in this sample may be carry-over from other donors' samples. This chain's CDR3 is CASSVQSNQPQHF. DNA for the CDR3: TGTGCCAGCAGCGTACAGAGCAATCAGCCCCAGCATTTT.